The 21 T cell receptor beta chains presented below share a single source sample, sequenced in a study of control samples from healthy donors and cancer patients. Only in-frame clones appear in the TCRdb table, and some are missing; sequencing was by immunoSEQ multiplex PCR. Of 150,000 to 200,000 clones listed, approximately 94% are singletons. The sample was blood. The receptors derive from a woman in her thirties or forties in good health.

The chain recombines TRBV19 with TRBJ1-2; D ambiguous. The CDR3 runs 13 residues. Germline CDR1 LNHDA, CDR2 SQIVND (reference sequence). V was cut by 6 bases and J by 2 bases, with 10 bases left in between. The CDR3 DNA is TGTGCCAGTAGATTGGACCTAAACTATGGCTACACCTTC. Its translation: CASRLDLNYGYTF.

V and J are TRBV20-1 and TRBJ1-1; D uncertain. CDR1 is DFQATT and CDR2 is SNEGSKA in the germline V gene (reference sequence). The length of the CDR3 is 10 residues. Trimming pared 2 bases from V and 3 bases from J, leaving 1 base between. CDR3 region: CSARYTEAFF. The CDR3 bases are TGCAGTGCTAGATACACTGAAGCTTTCTTT.

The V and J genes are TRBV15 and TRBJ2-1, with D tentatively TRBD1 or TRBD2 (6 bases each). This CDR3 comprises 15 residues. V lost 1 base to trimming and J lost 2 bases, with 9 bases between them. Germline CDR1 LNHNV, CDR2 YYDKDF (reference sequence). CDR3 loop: CATSRAGATYNEQFF. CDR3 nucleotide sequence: TGTGCCACCAGCAGAGCGGGGGCCACCTACAATGAGCAGTTCTTC.

The CDR3 reads CASSQERQGNNQPQHF. The CDR3 DNA is TGTGCCAGCAGCCAAGAAAGGCAGGGGAACAATCAGCCCCAGCATTTT. This chain links TRBV3-1 (or the pseudogene TRBV3-2) with TRBJ1-5; D perhaps matches TRBD1 (6 bases). V shed 0 bases and J shed 3 bases, with 12 bases lying between them. CDR1 and CDR2 (germline): LGHDT, YNNKEL (reference sequence). The CDR3 is 16 amino acids.

This CDR3 reads CATSDSMTSGLTDTQYF. Written as DNA, the CDR3 is TGTGCCACCAGTGATTCTATGACTAGCGGCCTCACAGATACGCAGTATTTT. The chain joins TRBV24-1 to TRBJ2-3, with TRBD2 identical over 9 bases. The V gene's germline CDR1 is KGHDR and CDR2 SFDVKD. V lost 2 bases to trimming and J lost 2 bases; unmatched junction nucleotides: 7. The CDR3 has 17 amino acids.

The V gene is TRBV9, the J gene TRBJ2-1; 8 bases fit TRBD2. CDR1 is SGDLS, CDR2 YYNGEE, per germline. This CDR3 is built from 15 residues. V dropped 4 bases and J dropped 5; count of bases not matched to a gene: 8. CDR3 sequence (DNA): TGTGCCAGCAGCTTCACGGGGGGGATTAACAATGAGCAGTTCTTC. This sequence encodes CASSFTGGINNEQFF.

This CDR3 reads CASSVSGQGDTEAFF. CDR3 sequence (DNA): TGTGCCAGCAGTGTCTCCGGACAGGGAGACACTGAAGCTTTCTTT. The rearrangement uses TRBV25-1 and TRBJ1-1; 8 bases map to TRBD1. The V gene's germline CDR1 is MGHDK and CDR2 SYGVNS. The V and J ends lost 4 bases and 3 bases, in that order; junction bases with no gene match: 7. This CDR3 contains 15 residues. Filled out from reference TRBV25-1 and TRBJ1-1, the complete variable domain reads EADIYQTPRYLVIGTGKKITLECSQTMGHDKMYWYQQDPGMELHLIHYSYGVNSTEKGDLSSESTVSRIRTEHFPLTLESARPSHTSQYLCASSVSGQGDTEAFFGQGTRLTVV.

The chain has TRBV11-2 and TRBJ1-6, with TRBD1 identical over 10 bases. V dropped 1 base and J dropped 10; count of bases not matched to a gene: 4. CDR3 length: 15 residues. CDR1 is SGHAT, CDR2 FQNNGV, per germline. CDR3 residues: CASSLGTGGRSPLHF. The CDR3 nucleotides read TGTGCCAGCAGCTTAGGGACAGGGGGACGATCACCCCTCCACTTT. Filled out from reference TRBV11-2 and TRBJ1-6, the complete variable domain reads EAGVAQSPRYKIIEKRQSVAFWCNPISGHATLYWYQQILGQGPKLLIQFQNNGVVDDSQLPKDRFSAERLKGVDSTLKIQPAKLEDSAVYLCASSLGTGGRSPLHFGNGTRLTVT.

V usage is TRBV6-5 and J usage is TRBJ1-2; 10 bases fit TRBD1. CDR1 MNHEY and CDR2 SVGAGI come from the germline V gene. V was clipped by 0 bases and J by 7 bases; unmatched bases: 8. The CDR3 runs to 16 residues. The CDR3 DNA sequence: TGTGCCAGCAGTTACTCCCGACAGGGGGCCAAGGGTGGCTACACCTTC. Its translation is CASSYSRQGAKGGYTF.

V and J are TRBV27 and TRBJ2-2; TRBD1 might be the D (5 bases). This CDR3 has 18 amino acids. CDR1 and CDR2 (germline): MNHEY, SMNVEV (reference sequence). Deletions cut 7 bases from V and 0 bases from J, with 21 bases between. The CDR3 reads CASTPSAGYSPNTGELFF. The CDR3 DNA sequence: TGTGCCAGCACCCCCAGCGCAGGGTACTCCCCGAACACCGGGGAGCTGTTTTTT.

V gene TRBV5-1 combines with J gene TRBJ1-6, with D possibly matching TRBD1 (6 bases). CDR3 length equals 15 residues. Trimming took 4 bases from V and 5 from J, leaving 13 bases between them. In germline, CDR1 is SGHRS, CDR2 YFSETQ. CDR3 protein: CASSIDRSDNSPLHF. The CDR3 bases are TGCGCCAGCAGCATAGACAGGTCGGATAATTCACCCCTCCACTTT.

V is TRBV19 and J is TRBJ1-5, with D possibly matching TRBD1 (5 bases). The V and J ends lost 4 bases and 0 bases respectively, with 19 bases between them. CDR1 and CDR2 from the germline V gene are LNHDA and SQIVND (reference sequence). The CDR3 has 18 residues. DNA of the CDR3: TGTGCCAGTAGTAGAACAGGTTCCAGCTCTTATAGCAATCAGCCCCAGCATTTT. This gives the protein CASSRTGSSSYSNQPQHF.

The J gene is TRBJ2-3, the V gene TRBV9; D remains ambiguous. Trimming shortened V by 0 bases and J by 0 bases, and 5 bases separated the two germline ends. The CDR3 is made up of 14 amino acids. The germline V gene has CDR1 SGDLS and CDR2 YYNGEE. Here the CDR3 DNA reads TGTGCCAGCAGCGTAGGTAGGAGCACAGATACGCAGTATTTT. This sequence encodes CASSVGRSTDTQYF.

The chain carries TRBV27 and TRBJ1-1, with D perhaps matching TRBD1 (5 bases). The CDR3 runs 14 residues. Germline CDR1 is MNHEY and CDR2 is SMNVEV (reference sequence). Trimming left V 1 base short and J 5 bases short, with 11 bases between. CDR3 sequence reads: CASSLYDSPTEAFF. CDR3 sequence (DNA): TGTGCCAGCAGTTTATATGACAGCCCTACTGAAGCTTTCTTT.

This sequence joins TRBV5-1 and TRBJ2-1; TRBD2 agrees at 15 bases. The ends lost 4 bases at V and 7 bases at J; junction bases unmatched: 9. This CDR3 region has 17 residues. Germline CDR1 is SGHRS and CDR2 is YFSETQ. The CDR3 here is CASSLWTSGRVGNEQFF. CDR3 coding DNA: TGCGCCAGCAGCCTGTGGACTAGCGGGAGGGTTGGGAATGAGCAGTTCTTC.

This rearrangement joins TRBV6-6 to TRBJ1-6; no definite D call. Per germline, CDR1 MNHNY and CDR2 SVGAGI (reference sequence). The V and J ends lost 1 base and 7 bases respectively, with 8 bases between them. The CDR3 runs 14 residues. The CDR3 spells CASSYWTGNSPLHF. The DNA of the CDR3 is TGTGCCAGCAGTTACTGGACGGGAAATTCACCCCTCCACTTT.

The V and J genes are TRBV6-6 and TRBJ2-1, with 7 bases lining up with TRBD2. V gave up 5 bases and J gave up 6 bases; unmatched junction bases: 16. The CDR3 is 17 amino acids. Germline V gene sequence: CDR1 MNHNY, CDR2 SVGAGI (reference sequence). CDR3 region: CASSRNIGEGSRNEQFF. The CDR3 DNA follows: TGTGCCAGCAGTCGAAATATAGGGGAGGGTAGCCGCAATGAGCAGTTCTTC.

The CDR3 DNA reads TGTGCCAGCAGTTACTTCGGACAGGGAAATTCACCCCTCCACTTT. As protein: CASSYFGQGNSPLHF. The rearrangement uses TRBV6-5 and TRBJ1-6, with TRBD1 matching 8 bases. The CDR3 contains 15 residues. From germline, CDR1 is MNHEY and CDR2 SVGAGI. V lost 1 base, J lost 7 bases, and 3 bases stayed unmatched.

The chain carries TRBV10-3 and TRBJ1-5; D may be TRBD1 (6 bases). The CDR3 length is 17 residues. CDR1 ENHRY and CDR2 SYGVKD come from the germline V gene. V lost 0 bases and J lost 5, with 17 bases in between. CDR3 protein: CAISESTRRGGDQPQHF. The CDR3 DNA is TGTGCCATCAGTGAGTCGACTCGCAGGGGTGGCGATCAGCCCCAGCATTTT.

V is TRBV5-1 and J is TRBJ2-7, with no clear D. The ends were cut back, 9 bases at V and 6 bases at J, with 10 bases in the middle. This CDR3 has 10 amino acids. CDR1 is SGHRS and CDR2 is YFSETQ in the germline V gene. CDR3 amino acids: CANPPGEQYF. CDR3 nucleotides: TGCGCCAACCCACCGGGCGAGCAGTACTTC. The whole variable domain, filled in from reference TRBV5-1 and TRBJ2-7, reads KAGVTQTPRYLIKTRGQQVTLSCSPISGHRSVSWYQQTPGQGLQFLFEYFSETQRNKGNFPGRFSGRQFSNSRSEMNVSTLELGDSALYLCANPPGEQYFGPGTRLTVT.

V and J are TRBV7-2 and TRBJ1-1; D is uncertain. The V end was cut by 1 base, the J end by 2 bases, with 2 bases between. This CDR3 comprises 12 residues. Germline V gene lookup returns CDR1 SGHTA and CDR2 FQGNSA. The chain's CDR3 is CASSLVNTEAFF. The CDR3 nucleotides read TGTGCCAGCAGCTTAGTTAACACTGAAGCTTTCTTT.